What follows is one T cell receptor (beta chain) and its context. Repertoires were generated with immunoSEQ multiplex PCR, while TCRdb's copy carries only in-frame clones and drops some. Altogether about 78,000 clones are present, roughly nine tenths being singletons, with the ten largest covering about 2.1%. The record originates from a study of blood T cell repertoires in COVID-19. Overall study context: PBMCs, B-cell-depleted T cells, or T cells were the source of the cDNA or gDNA that made up the material.

The CDR3 extends over 12 amino acids. Germline assignment: CDR1 MDHEN and CDR2 SYDVKM. Trimming left V 4 bases short and J 13 bases short, with 11 bases between. Sequences were obtained from peripheral blood. The rearrangement joins TRBV28 to TRBJ1-6, with D possibly being TRBD1 (5 bases). This TCR came from a woman aged 55-69 years with acute or convalescent COVID-19. The CDR3 sequence: CASSSGEFPLHF. The CDR3 region has the DNA TGTGCCAGCAGTTCGGGGGAGTTTCCCCTCCACTTT.